This is a list of T cell receptor beta chains from one sample in a study of radiotherapy plus CTLA-4 blockade in lung cancer. Sequenced by immunoSEQ multiplex PCR; TCRdb stores in-frame clones only, minus some. The table lists roughly 90,000 clones, around 90% of them singletons. The specimen comprised peripheral blood, sampled from a patient treated with radiotherapy plus ipilimumab. The receptors stem from a human donor with non-small cell lung cancer that progressed on radiotherapy plus ipilimumab. Each CDR3 is given without its conserved first and last residue. The D gene is left open where the match is weak.

d_call v_call cdr3_aa
- TRBV4-1 ASSPLSLGSTYEQY
TRBD2 TRBV11-3 ASSRGLAGAYEQY
TRBD1 TRBV19 ASSIRTGGTKTEAF
- TRBV18 ASSPDPATNEKLF
- TRBV19 ASSHLYEQY
- TRBV7-9 ASSLVIGRKALPYNEQF
TRBD2 TRBV9 ASSVAPSGKHEQF
TRBD2 TRBV27 ASSPGRGLAWGADTQY
- TRBV9 ASSVGPGRNTEAF
TRBD2 TRBV19 ASSIKVASGSGANVLT
TRBD2 TRBV6-5 ASNGLAGVGEQF
TRBD2 TRBV5-4 ASSPGTSGLYTGELF
- TRBV7-8 ASSLAGLSYNEQF